These T cell receptor beta chains were read from a single sample in a study of vaccination effects on CD4 cells after COVID-19. Using immunoSEQ multiplex PCR, the repertoire was profiled, and TCRdb retains in-frame clones only, with some absent. Of fewer than 35,000 clones listed, approximately 70% were seen once; the top ten hold around 3.8%. For these TCRs, the target antigens are not known. This material consisted of CD4+ T cells from PBMCs cultured without peptide, taken before COVID-19 vaccination. These TCRs come from a human donor who received a COVID-19 vaccine. CDR3s include the opening cysteine and the closing phenylalanine or tryptophan. The D gene is left open where the match is weak. Expanded clones are given a class, and other clones once, few, many or no size at all.

TRBJ2-1	.	.	TRBV7-9	TGTGCCATCGACTATCCCAGGAGCTCCTACAATGAGCAGTTCTTC	CAIDYPRSSYNEQFF
TRBJ2-7	.	TRBD1	TRBV5-6	TGTGCCAGCAGCCCATACAGCAGGGGGCAGTACGAGCAGTACTTC	CASSPYSRGQYEQYF
TRBJ1-2	.	TRBD1	TRBV6-5	TGTGCCAGCAGGCAGGGGGCAGGCGGCTACACCTTC	CASRQGAGGYTF
TRBJ2-1	.	TRBD1	TRBV29-1	TGCAGCGTAACAAACAGGGGCCCTTTCGATGAGCAGTTCTTC	CSVTNRGPFDEQFF
TRBJ1-3	once	.	TRBV20-1	TGCAGTGCTAGTTCTTACCAGGGGTCAGGAAACACCATATATTTT	CSASSYQGSGNTIYF
TRBJ2-4	.	TRBD2	TRBV4-1	TGCGCCAGCAGCCCCGGCCATATAGCGGGGGTAGCCAAAAACATTCAGTACTTC	CASSPGHIAGVAKNIQYF
TRBJ2-1	.	.	TRBV5-1	TGCGCCAGCAGCTTGCGTGGGGGGCCGTCGGTTAGTGAGCAGTTCTTC	CASSLRGGPSVSEQFF
TRBJ1-3	.	.	TRBV5-4	TGTGCCAGCAGCGCGGGACGGCAAGGAAACACCATATATTTT	CASSAGRQGNTIYF
TRBJ2-1	few	.	TRBV29-1	TGCAGCGTTGCAAGGGCCGAAGAGAGGGAGCGGTTCTTC	CSVARAEERERFF
TRBJ1-3	.	.	TRBV5-1	TGCGCCAGCAGCTTGTTATCAGGGACTTCTGGAAACACCATATATTTT	CASSLLSGTSGNTIYF
TRBJ1-1	.	.	TRBV19	TGTGCCAGTAGTGCAGGACAGTTGAACACTGAAGCTTTCTTT	CASSAGQLNTEAFF
TRBJ1-2	few	TRBD1	TRBV11-2	TGTGCCAGCAGGGGCCGTGGGACAGGAGGAGGCTACACCTTC	CASRGRGTGGGYTF
TRBJ2-1	.	TRBD2	TRBV18	TGTGCCAGCTCACCAAGCGGGAGGAATGAGCAGTTCTTC	CASSPSGRNEQFF
TRBJ1-1	.	TRBD1	TRBV2	TGTGCCAGCAGGAAGGAACAGGGGGCAACTGAAGCTTTCTTT	CASRKEQGATEAFF
TRBJ1-2	.	.	TRBV18	TGTGCCAGCTCACCGGGCCTGACGACGCGGCATGCCTACACCTTC	CASSPGLTTRHAYTF
TRBJ2-2	once	TRBD2	TRBV3-1/TRBV3-2	TGTGCCAGCAGCCAAGTTACCCCGCGGGGGGGGGCCACCGGGGAGCTGTTTTTT	CASSQVTPRGGATGELFF
TRBJ2-7	.	TRBD1	TRBV5-1	TGCGCCAGCAGCTTGGCCTCCAAGGACAGGGCGAGGCAGTACTTC	CASSLASKDRARQYF
TRBJ1-4	.	.	TRBV11-1	TGTGCCAGCAGCTTAGTTCGACAGGAACTGTTTTTT	CASSLVRQELFF
TRBJ2-3	few	.	TRBV9	TGTGCCAGCAGCGTGGGGAGCCTTAGCACAGATACGCAGTATTTT	CASSVGSLSTDTQYF
TRBJ2-1	.	.	TRBV4-1	TGCGCCAGCAGCCTAGAGGGGTCGAGCTCCTACAATGAGCAGTTCTTC	CASSLEGSSSYNEQFF
TRBJ2-5	.	TRBD2	TRBV5-8	TGTGCCAGCAGCACCGGACTAGCGGGAGCTGAGACCCAGTACTTC	CASSTGLAGAETQYF
TRBJ2-5	.	TRBD1	TRBV10-3	TGTGCCATCAGTGAAGGACAGGCTCAAGAGACCCAGTACTTC	CAISEGQAQETQYF
TRBJ2-1	.	TRBD2	TRBV6-4	TGTGCCAGCAGCCCCCAGGGGCTAGCGGGAAAAGTGGGTGAGCAGTTCTTC	CASSPQGLAGKVGEQFF
TRBJ2-7	few	TRBD1	TRBV6-6	TGTGCCAGCATAGACAGGGGTTCTTCGTACGAGCAGTACTTC	CASIDRGSSYEQYF
TRBJ1-1	.	TRBD1	TRBV25-1	TGTGCCAGCAGTGAAGGGACAGGGGGCGTCACTGAAGCTTTCTTT	CASSEGTGGVTEAFF
TRBJ1-4	.	.	TRBV5-4	TGTGCCAGCAGCTTGGGGCGGGTGGAAAAACTGTTTTTT	CASSLGRVEKLFF
TRBJ2-6	.	.	TRBV11-2	TGTGCCAGCAGCTCAAGAACCGGGACTGGGGCCAACGTCCTGACTTTC	CASSSRTGTGANVLTF
TRBJ1-1	.	.	TRBV5-1	TGCGCCAGCAGCTTGGGCTTCCCACTAGTAGGTGGAGCGAACACTGAAGCTTTCTTT	CASSLGFPLVGGANTEAFF
TRBJ1-1	few	.	TRBV2	TGTGCCAGCTTAGGACAGATGAACACTGAAGCTTTCTTT	CASLGQMNTEAFF
TRBJ1-1	.	.	TRBV3-1/TRBV3-2	TGTGCCAGCAGCCGGCTCATGAGTACTGAAGCTTTCTTT	CASSRLMSTEAFF
TRBJ1-3	.	.	TRBV19	TGTGCCAGTAGTATCGACAGTTCTGGAAACACCATATATTTT	CASSIDSSGNTIYF
TRBJ2-3	.	TRBD2	TRBV2	TGTGCCAGCAGTGAGGCTAGCGGGAGCTTAAAGGAGTATTTT	CASSEASGSLKEYF
TRBJ2-5	.	.	TRBV10-3	TGTGCCATTTCATGGCAACAGGGCCAAGAGACCCAGTACTTC	CAISWQQGQETQYF
TRBJ2-1	.	.	TRBV4-1	TGCGCCAGCAGCCACTATTCGTCTCAATATGAGCAGTTCTTC	CASSHYSSQYEQFF
TRBJ1-5	.	.	TRBV6-5	TGTGCCAGCAAAAGAACAGGGTTGCCTCAGCCCCAGCATTTT	CASKRTGLPQPQHF
TRBJ2-1	.	.	TRBV10-3	TGTGCCATCAGTGACCCCGGGACTGACAACAATGAGCAGTTCTTC	CAISDPGTDNNEQFF
TRBJ1-4	.	.	TRBV19	TGTGCCAGTAGGAGCGGGTTACGCGAAAAACTGTTTTTT	CASRSGLREKLFF
TRBJ2-2	.	.	TRBV6-6	TGTGCCAGCAAGAAGAACACCGGGGAGCTGTTTTTT	CASKKNTGELFF
TRBJ2-6	.	.	TRBV3-1/TRBV3-2	TGTGCCAGCAGCCAAGATTTTCAAGGGAACCCTGGGGCCAACGTCCTGACTTTC	CASSQDFQGNPGANVLTF
TRBJ1-1	.	.	TRBV6-4	TGTGCCAGCAGATTCGAAGGGACGGCAGGTGAAGCTTTCTTT	CASRFEGTAGEAFF
TRBJ1-1	.	.	TRBV29-1	TGCAGCGTGTTTAGGACAGTGAACACTGAAGCTTTCTTT	CSVFRTVNTEAFF
TRBJ2-7	.	.	TRBV5-1	TGCGCCAGCAGCTTGTTGGTCGGATCCTACGAGCAGTACTTC	CASSLLVGSYEQYF
TRBJ1-1	.	TRBD1	TRBV19	TGTGCCAGTAGTATCCCACCCGGCAGGGGGGGCACTGAAGCTTTCTTT	CASSIPPGRGGTEAFF
TRBJ2-7	.	TRBD2	TRBV6-5	TGTGCCAGCCTGTCCTTAGCGGGACGTACCGAGCAGTACTTC	CASLSLAGRTEQYF
TRBJ2-5	.	.	TRBV12-2	TGTGCAAGTCGCTTATATCAGGGGACCCCTGGGTTGAAGACCCAGTACTTC	CASRLYQGTPGLKTQYF
TRBJ2-5	.	TRBD1	TRBV7-9	TGTGCCAGCAGCTTTCCCGGGACAGGGGGTGTGGAGACCCAGTACTTC	CASSFPGTGGVETQYF
TRBJ2-7	once	TRBD2	TRBV2	TGTGCCAGCTCTTGGCTAGCGGGATTCGACGAGCAGTACTTC	CASSWLAGFDEQYF
TRBJ1-5	.	.	TRBV5-6	TGTGCCAGCAGCTGGACACTTTATAGCAATCAGCCCCAGCATTTT	CASSWTLYSNQPQHF
TRBJ2-1	few	.	TRBV7-7	TGTGCCAGCAGCCCCGAACCCGGTGTCTACAATGAGCAGTTCTTC	CASSPEPGVYNEQFF